This T cell receptor beta chain is from a study of blood T cell repertoires in COVID-19. Study overall: PBMCs, B-cell-depleted T cells, or T cells were the source of the cDNA or gDNA that made up the material.

Produced via immunoSEQ multiplex PCR; TCRdb's table is partial and in-frame only. Among roughly 410,000 clones listed, about 90% were seen once. CDR3 length: 16 residues. Per the germline V gene, CDR1 is SGHVS and CDR2 is FNYEAQ. Trimming stripped 2 bases from V and 4 bases from J, with 17 bases between. The rearrangement links TRBV7-6 to TRBJ2-5; a possible D gene is TRBD2 (7 bases). The sample taken for sequencing was peripheral blood. This TCR was sampled from an older woman with COVID-19, enrolled during active disease. In DNA form, the CDR3 reads TGTGCCAGCAGCTTAAGGAGGGGGGGGCAGGGAGAGACCCAGTACTTC. Amino acids: CASSLRRGGQGETQYF.